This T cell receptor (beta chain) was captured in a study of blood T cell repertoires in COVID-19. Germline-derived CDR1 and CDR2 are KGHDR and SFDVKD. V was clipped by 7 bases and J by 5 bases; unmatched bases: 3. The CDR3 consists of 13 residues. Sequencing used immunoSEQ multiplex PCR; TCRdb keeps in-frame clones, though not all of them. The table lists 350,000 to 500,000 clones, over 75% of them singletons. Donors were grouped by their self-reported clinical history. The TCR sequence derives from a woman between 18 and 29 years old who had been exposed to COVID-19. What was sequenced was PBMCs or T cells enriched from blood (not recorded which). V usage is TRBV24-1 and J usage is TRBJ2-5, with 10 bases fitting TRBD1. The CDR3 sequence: CATRQTGGETQYF. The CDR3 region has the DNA TGTGCCACCAGGCAGACAGGGGGCGAGACCCAGTACTTC.